The clone carrying this T cell receptor beta chain has at least ten counts. Clones were read by immunoSEQ multiplex PCR, and TCRdb kept only the in-frame ones, dropping some. This table has about 110,000 clones, roughly 70% appearing once. These data belong to a study of shared clonotypes between healthy human individuals. For the study at large: The donor pool was made up of a couple of women and a few men aged 18 to 49.

Germline V CDR1 and CDR2: MNHNY, SVGAGI (reference sequence). The CDR3 totals 14 residues. V shed 7 bases and J shed 7 bases, with 17 bases lying between them. The TCR sequence derives from a woman in her 30s in good health. The chain has TRBV6-6 and TRBJ2-1; D is undetermined. Sequencing was done on a sample of memory CD8+ T cells sorted from blood. Regarding subset: CD45RO+ cells pooled with CCR7-negative TemRA cells. The CDR3 coding sequence is TGTGCCAGCACACATGGGGAAGCGAGTAATGAGCAGTTCTTC. Residues: CASTHGEASNEQFF.